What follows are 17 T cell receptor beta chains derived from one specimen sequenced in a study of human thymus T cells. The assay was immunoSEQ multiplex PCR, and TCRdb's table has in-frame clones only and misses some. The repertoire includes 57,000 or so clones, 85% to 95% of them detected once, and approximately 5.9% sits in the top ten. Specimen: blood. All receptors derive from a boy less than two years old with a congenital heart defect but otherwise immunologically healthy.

The chain's CDR3 is CASRGYGYTF. CDR3 bases: TGTGCCAGCAGGGGGTATGGCTACACCTTC. This rearrangement joins TRBV28 to TRBJ1-2, with D uncertain. Trimming took 6 bases from V and 5 from J, leaving 4 bases between them. Per germline, CDR1 MDHEN and CDR2 SYDVKM. The CDR3 consists of 10 residues.

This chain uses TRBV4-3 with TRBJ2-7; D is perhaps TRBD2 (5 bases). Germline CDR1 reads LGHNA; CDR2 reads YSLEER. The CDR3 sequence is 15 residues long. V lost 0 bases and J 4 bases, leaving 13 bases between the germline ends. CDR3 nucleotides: TGCGCCAGCAGCCAAGATCGTGGACTCCCATACGAGCAGTACTTC. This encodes CASSQDRGLPYEQYF.

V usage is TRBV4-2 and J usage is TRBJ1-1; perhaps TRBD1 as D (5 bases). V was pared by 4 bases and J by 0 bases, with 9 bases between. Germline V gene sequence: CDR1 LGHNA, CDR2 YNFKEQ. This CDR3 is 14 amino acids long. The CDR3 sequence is CASSPRAMNTEAFF. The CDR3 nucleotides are TGTGCCAGCAGCCCCAGGGCCATGAACACTGAAGCTTTCTTT.

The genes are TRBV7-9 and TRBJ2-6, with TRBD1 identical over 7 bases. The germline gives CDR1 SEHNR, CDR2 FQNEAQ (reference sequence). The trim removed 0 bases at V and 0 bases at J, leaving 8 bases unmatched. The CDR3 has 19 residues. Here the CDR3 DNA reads TGTGCCAGCAGCTTAGCGTGGGACAGAACAATCTCTGGGGCCAACGTCCTGACTTTC. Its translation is CASSLAWDRTISGANVLTF.

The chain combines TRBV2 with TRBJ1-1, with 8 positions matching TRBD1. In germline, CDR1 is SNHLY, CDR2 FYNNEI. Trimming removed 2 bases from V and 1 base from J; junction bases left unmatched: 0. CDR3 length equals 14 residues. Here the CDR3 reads CASSEQGANTEAFF. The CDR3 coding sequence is TGTGCCAGCAGTGAACAGGGGGCGAACACTGAAGCTTTCTTT.

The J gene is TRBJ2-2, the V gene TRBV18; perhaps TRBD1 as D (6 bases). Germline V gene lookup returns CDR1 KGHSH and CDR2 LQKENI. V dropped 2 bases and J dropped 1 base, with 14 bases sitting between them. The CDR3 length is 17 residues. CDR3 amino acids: CASSPNTGLVNTGELFF. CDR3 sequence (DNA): TGTGCCAGCTCACCAAACACAGGGCTAGTGAACACCGGGGAGCTGTTTTTT.

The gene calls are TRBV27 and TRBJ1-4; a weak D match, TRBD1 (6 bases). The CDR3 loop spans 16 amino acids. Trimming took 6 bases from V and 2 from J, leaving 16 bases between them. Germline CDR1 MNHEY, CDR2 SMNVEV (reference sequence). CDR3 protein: CASSRTAKGTNEKLFF. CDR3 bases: TGTGCCAGCAGCCGGACAGCCAAAGGGACTAATGAAAAACTGTTTTTT.

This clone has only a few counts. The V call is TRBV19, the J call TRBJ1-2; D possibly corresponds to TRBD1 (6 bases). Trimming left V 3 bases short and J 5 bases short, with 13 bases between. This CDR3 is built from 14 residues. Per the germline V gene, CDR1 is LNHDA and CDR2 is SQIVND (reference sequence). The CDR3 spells CASSMGTYLYGYTF. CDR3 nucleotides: TGTGCCAGTAGTATGGGGACATATCTTTATGGCTACACCTTC.

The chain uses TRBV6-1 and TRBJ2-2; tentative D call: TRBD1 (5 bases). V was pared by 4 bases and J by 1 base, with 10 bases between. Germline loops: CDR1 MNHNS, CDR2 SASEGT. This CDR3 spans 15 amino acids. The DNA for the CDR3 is TGTGCCAGCAGTGTATCCAGGGTGAACACCGGGGAGCTGTTTTTT. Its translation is CASSVSRVNTGELFF.

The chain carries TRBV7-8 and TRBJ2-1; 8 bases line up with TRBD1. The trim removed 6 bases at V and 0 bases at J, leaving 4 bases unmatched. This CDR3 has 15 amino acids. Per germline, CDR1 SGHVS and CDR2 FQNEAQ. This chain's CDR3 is CASRIGTGSYNEQFF. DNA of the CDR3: TGTGCCAGCAGGATTGGGACAGGCTCCTACAATGAGCAGTTCTTC. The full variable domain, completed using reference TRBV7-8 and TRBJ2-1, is GAGVSQSPRYKVAKRGQDVALRCDPISGHVSLFWYQQALGQGPEFLTYFQNEAQLDKSGLPSDRFFAERPEGSVSTLKIQRTQQEDSAVYLCASRIGTGSYNEQFFGPGTRLTVL.

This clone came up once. The CDR3 DNA follows: TGTGCCATCAGTGAATGGGGTAGAGGATCCTCCTACGAGCAGTACTTC. Residues: CAISEWGRGSSYEQYF. The chain has TRBV10-3 and TRBJ2-7; D is unresolved. The CDR3 length is 16 residues. CDR1 ENHRY and CDR2 SYGVKD come from the germline V gene. Trimming pared 3 bases from V and 0 bases from J, leaving 15 bases between.

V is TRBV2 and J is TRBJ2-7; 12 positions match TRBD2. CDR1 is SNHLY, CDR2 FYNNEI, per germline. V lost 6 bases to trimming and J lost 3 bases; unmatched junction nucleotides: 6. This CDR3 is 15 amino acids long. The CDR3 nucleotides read TGTGCCAGCAGGCGACTAGCGGGGGCCCGCTACGAGCAGTACTTC. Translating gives CASRRLAGARYEQYF. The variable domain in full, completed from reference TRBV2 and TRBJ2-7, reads EPEVTQTPSHQVTQMGQEVILRCVPISNHLYFYWYRQILGQKVEFLVSFYNNEISEKSEIFDDQFSVERPDGSNFTLKIRSTKLEDSAMYFCASRRLAGARYEQYFGPGTRLTVT.

CDR3: CASSAGAKNTQYF. The CDR3 coding sequence is TGTGCCAGCAGTGCGGGGGCTAAGAATACGCAGTATTTT. V and J are TRBV27 and TRBJ2-3, with D possibly TRBD2 on 7 matching bases. V was clipped by 5 bases and J by 7 bases, with 13 bases between them. Looked up from germline, CDR1 is MNHEY and CDR2 is SMNVEV (reference sequence). CDR3 length: 13 residues.

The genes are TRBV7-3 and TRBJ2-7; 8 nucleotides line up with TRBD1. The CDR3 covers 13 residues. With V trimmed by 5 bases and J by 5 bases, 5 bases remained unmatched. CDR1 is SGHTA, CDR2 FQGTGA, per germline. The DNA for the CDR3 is TGTGCCAGCAGCAGGCAGGGGGCAAACGAGCAGTACTTC. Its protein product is CASSRQGANEQYF.

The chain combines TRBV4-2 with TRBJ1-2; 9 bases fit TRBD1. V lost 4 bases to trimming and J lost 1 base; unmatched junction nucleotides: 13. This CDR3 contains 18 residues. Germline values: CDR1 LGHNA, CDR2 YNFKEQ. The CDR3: CASSPTGTGTFNNYGYTF. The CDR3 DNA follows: TGTGCCAGCAGCCCGACCGGGACAGGGACCTTTAATAACTATGGCTACACCTTC.

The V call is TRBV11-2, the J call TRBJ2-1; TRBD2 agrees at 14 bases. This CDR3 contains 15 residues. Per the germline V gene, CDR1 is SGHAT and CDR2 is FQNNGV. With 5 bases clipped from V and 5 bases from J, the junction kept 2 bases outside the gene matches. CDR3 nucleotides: TGTGCCAGCAGCCTGACTAGCGGGAGGGACAATGAGCAGTTCTTC. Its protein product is CASSLTSGRDNEQFF.

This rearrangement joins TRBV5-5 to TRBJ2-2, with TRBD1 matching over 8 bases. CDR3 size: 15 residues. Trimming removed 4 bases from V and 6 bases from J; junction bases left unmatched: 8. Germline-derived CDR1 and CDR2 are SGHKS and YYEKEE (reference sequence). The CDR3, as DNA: TGTGCCAGCAGCCAGACAGGGGAGTTCGCCGGGGAGCTGTTTTTT. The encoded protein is CASSQTGEFAGELFF. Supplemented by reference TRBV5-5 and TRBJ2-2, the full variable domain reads DAGVTQSPTHLIKTRGQQVTLRCSPISGHKSVSWYQQVLGQGPQFIFQYYEKEERGRGNFPDRFSARQFPNYSSELNVNALLLGDSALYLCASSQTGEFAGELFFGEGSRLTVL.